Below, 21 T cell receptor beta chains from the same sample are listed, as sequenced in a study of CXCR3-negative and CXCR3-positive naive CD8 T cells. In preparing the TRB cDNA libraries, 5' RACE with UMI labels was used. With the 5' RACE reads reprocessed, TCRdb shows one record per CDR3 protein and no DNA. The repertoire table contains approximately 83,000 distinct CDR3 sequences. Input material: naive CXCR3- CD8+ T cells from blood. The sample's subset: CD45RO-CCR7+CD27+CD95- naive CD8+ T cells lacking CXCR3 (TNR3-). These receptors were obtained from a human donor in good health. Some clones in this sample may be carry-over from other donors' samples.

The rearrangement joins TRBV15 to TRBJ2-3; TCRdb's assignment of TRBD1 cannot be checked, as there is no DNA. Germline CDR1 is LNHNV and CDR2 is YYDKDF (reference sequence). This CDR3 has 16 amino acids. CDR3 residues: CATSGSGTGPTDTQYF.

J is TRBJ1-2 and V is TRBV20-1; TCRdb's assignment of TRBD1 cannot be checked, as there is no DNA. The CDR3 runs 15 residues. The germline V gene encodes CDR1 DFQATT and CDR2 SNEGSKA (reference sequence). CDR3: CSASRGLYDGYGYTF.

The chain carries TRBV12-5 and TRBJ2-2. Germline V gene lookup returns CDR1 LGHNT and CDR2 FRNRAP. The CDR3 totals 12 residues. CDR3 residues: CASGLVPGELFF.

This sequence joins TRBV7-2 and TRBJ2-7; TCRdb proposes TRBD1, but this gene call is untestable without DNA. CDR1 SGHTA and CDR2 FQGNSA come from the germline V gene. The CDR3 loop spans 14 amino acids. The CDR3 sequence: CASSLEPNRHEQYF.

This chain uses TRBV12-3 or TRBV12-4 with TRBJ2-2. This CDR3 comprises 11 residues. The CDR3 loop reads CAAWDTGELFF.

This sequence joins TRBV7-8 and TRBJ2-1; TCRdb's D call, TRBD1, is unchecked because there is no DNA. The CDR3 has 14 residues. The V gene's germline CDR1 is SGHVS and CDR2 FQNEAQ. The CDR3 region is CASSDRGSYNEQFF.

The J gene is TRBJ1-2, the V gene TRBV7-9; TCRdb calls TRBD1, which cannot be checked without DNA. This CDR3 has 16 amino acids. Germline V lookup: CDR1 SEHNR, CDR2 FQNEAQ (reference sequence). This CDR3 is CASSSLGAGANYGYTF.

The rearrangement links TRBV7-9 to TRBJ2-2; as DNA is missing, the TRBD1 call by TCRdb cannot be tested. CDR1 SEHNR and CDR2 FQNEAQ come from the germline V gene (reference sequence). CDR3 length equals 16 residues. CDR3 sequence reads: CASSLWRTGDTGELFF.

V gene TRBV12-3 or TRBV12-4 combines with J gene TRBJ2-2; TCRdb calls TRBD2, which cannot be checked without DNA. This CDR3 has 15 residues. This CDR3 is CASSKLATNTGELFF.

The V call is TRBV28, the J call TRBJ1-2; TCRdb's D call, TRBD1, is unchecked because there is no DNA. The V gene's germline CDR1 is MDHEN and CDR2 SYDVKM. The CDR3 has 15 amino acids. CDR3 region: CASSFDRGQGYGYTF.

The rearrangement uses TRBV27 and TRBJ1-5. Germline CDR1 and CDR2: MNHEY and SMNVEV (reference sequence). There are 14 residues in the CDR3. The chain's CDR3 is CASSLVGSNQPQHF.

The rearrangement uses TRBV7-2 and TRBJ2-7; the D call of TRBD1 rests on TCRdb alone, since no DNA is present to check it. Germline V gives CDR1 SGHTA, CDR2 FQGNSA. CDR3 length: 14 amino acids. The CDR3 loop is CASSLGTGTYEQYF. Full variable domain (rest looked up from reference TRBV7-2 and TRBJ2-7): GAGVSQSPSNKVTEKGKDVELRCDPISGHTALYWYRQSLGQGLEFLIYFQGNSAPDKSGLPSDRFSAERTGGSVSTLTIQRTQQEDSAVYLCASSLGTGTYEQYFGPGTRLTVT.

This chain connects TRBV29-1 to TRBJ2-5; TCRdb lists TRBD1, though no DNA is available to test this call. CDR3 length equals 12 residues. Germline loops: CDR1 SQVTM, CDR2 ANQGSEA. The CDR3 loop is CSVAPGRETQYF. The full variable domain, its missing parts supplied by reference TRBV29-1 and TRBJ2-5, is SAVISQKPSRDICQRGTSLTIQCQVDSQVTMMFWYRQQPGQSLTLIATANQGSEATYESGFVIDKFPISRPNLTFSTLTVSNMSPEDSSIYLCSVAPGRETQYFGPGTRLLVL.

The chain combines TRBV29-1 with TRBJ1-1. The CDR3 sequence is 12 residues long. Germline CDR1 SQVTM, CDR2 ANQGSEA. CDR3 protein: CSVEDLGAEAFF.

The rearrangement uses TRBV20-1 and TRBJ2-2. Germline lookup yields CDR1 DFQATT and CDR2 SNEGSKA (reference sequence). CDR3 length: 13 residues. The CDR3 sequence is CSASGRNTGELFF.

The chain's CDR3 is CSAAIGATDTQYF. The gene calls are TRBV20-1 and TRBJ2-3; the D call of TRBD1 rests on TCRdb alone, since no DNA is present to check it. The length of the CDR3 is 13 residues. Germline V gene data show CDR1 as DFQATT and CDR2 as SNEGSKA (reference sequence).

The chain has TRBV7-2 and TRBJ2-1; checking the TCRdb D call of TRBD2 is not possible without DNA. There are 14 residues in the CDR3. Germline CDR1 is SGHTA and CDR2 is FQGNSA. The CDR3 is CASWEQRGGLEQFF.

This chain connects TRBV6-5 to TRBJ2-3; the D gene TCRdb calls, TRBD1, cannot be checked with no DNA. The CDR3 runs to 15 residues. The V gene's germline CDR1 is MNHEY and CDR2 SVGAGI. The CDR3 here is CASSRGQVWTDTQYF.

V gene TRBV7-9 combines with J gene TRBJ1-2; TCRdb's D call of TRBD1 is untestable without DNA. Germline CDR1 SEHNR, CDR2 FQNEAQ (reference sequence). The CDR3 consists of 12 residues. The CDR3 region is CASSAGAYGYTF.

J is TRBJ1-1 and V is TRBV13; checking the TCRdb D call of TRBD1 is not possible without DNA. This CDR3 has 13 residues. Germline assignment: CDR1 PRHDT and CDR2 FYEKMQ (reference sequence). CDR3 sequence reads: CASSLRTAQEAFF.

This chain uses TRBV28 with TRBJ2-7; TCRdb gives TRBD2 as the D gene, but with no DNA this cannot be confirmed. The CDR3 contains 13 residues. The germline V gene has CDR1 MDHEN and CDR2 SYDVKM. The chain's CDR3 is CASNLAGSYEQYF. The whole variable domain, filled in from reference TRBV28 and TRBJ2-7, reads DVKVTQSSRYLVKRTGEKVFLECVQDMDHENMFWYRQDPGLGLRLIYFSYDVKMKEKGDIPEGYSVSREKKERFSLILESASTNQTSMYLCASNLAGSYEQYFGPGTRLTVT.